These 30 T cell receptor beta chains came from one sample sequenced in a study of blood T cell repertoires in COVID-19. Libraries were prepared by immunoSEQ multiplex PCR; TCRdb keeps only in-frame clonotypes and omits some of them. The table has 200,000 to 250,000 clones, approximately 79% seen once. Sequences were obtained from peripheral blood. The receptors derive from a woman over 75 with active or convalescent COVID-19.

J is TRBJ1-2 and V is TRBV5-1, with TRBD1 matching 7 bases. The CDR3 has 12 residues. The V and J ends lost 0 bases and 8 bases, in that order; junction bases with no gene match: 1. The germline CDR1 and CDR2 sequences are SGHRS and YFSETQ. The CDR3 spells CASSLGQGGYTF. CDR3 nucleotide sequence: TGCGCCAGCAGCTTGGGACAGGGAGGCTACACCTTC.

V gene TRBV24-1 combines with J gene TRBJ2-3; 15 bases are shared with TRBD2. V gave up 2 bases and J gave up 9 bases; unmatched junction bases: 14. Germline CDR1 reads KGHDR; CDR2 reads SFDVKD. This CDR3 comprises 19 residues. CDR3 sequence reads: CATSDSSGTSGGPLKTQYF. DNA for the CDR3: TGTGCCACCAGTGATTCTTCGGGGACTAGCGGGGGGCCACTCAAGACGCAGTATTTT.

The V and J genes are TRBV5-1 and TRBJ2-1, with 8 positions matching TRBD2. With 5 bases clipped from V and 7 bases from J, the junction kept 11 bases outside the gene matches. CDR3 size: 15 residues. Germline loops: CDR1 SGHRS, CDR2 YFSETQ. The DNA of the CDR3 is TGCGCCAGCAGTCTAATACCGGGACTAGAAAATGAGCAGTTCTTC. Translated: CASSLIPGLENEQFF.

This sequence joins TRBV5-1 and TRBJ1-2, with TRBD1 matching 8 bases. V shed 4 bases and J 4 bases; nucleotides not matched to a gene: 9. The germline V gene encodes CDR1 SGHRS and CDR2 YFSETQ. The CDR3 is 15 residues long. CDR3 region: CASSEDRGAPYGYTF. The CDR3 bases are TGCGCCAGCAGCGAAGACAGGGGCGCTCCCTATGGCTACACCTTC.

V is TRBV29-1 and J is TRBJ1-5; the D gene is possibly TRBD1 (5 bases). V was pared by 4 bases and J by 7 bases, with 14 bases between. This CDR3 has 13 amino acids. CDR1 SQVTM and CDR2 ANQGSEA come from the germline V gene. DNA of the CDR3: TGCAGCGTTGGGGGGGACCACCACCAGCCCCAGCATTTT. Its translation is CSVGGDHHQPQHF.

The chain couples TRBV3-1 (or the pseudogene TRBV3-2) to TRBJ2-5, with D perhaps matching TRBD2 (5 bases). Germline V lookup: CDR1 LGHDT, CDR2 YNNKEL (reference sequence). The CDR3 covers 13 residues. The V end was cut by 6 bases, the J end by 5 bases, with 13 bases between. The CDR3 sequence: CASRRVGGETQYF. The CDR3 region has the DNA TGTGCCAGCAGGAGGGTAGGCGGCGAGACCCAGTACTTC.

The J gene is TRBJ1-3, the V gene TRBV7-2; D may be TRBD1 (5 bases). Trimming removed 1 base from V and 3 bases from J, with 7 bases in between. Germline V lookup: CDR1 SGHTA, CDR2 FQGNSA. This CDR3 spans 14 amino acids. The CDR3 loop is CASSLGGVGNTIYF. CDR3 DNA sequence: TGTGCCAGCAGCTTAGGGGGGGTTGGAAACACCATATATTTT.

This chain joins TRBV7-8 and TRBJ1-2; 7 bases match TRBD1. V was clipped by 1 base and J by 6 bases; unmatched bases: 2. The CDR3 is 13 amino acids. Germline V gives CDR1 SGHVS, CDR2 FQNEAQ. The CDR3 loop reads CASSLGQGNGYTF. DNA of the CDR3: TGTGCCAGCAGCTTAGGACAGGGCAATGGCTACACCTTC.

This chain links TRBV10-3 with TRBJ1-6, with 9 positions matching TRBD1. Per the germline V gene, CDR1 is ENHRY and CDR2 is SYGVKD. Germline trimming cut 6 bases from V and 8 bases from J; bases unmatched to any gene: 5. The CDR3 contains 14 residues. In DNA, the CDR3 is TGTGCCATCAGAAGGACAGGGGCGGATTCACCCCTCCACTTT. Residues: CAIRRTGADSPLHF.

For this clone: The sample carries other DNA sequences with the same CDR3. The rearrangement links TRBV2 to TRBJ1-4, with 9 bases identical to TRBD1. CDR1 and CDR2 from the germline V gene are SNHLY and FYNNEI. J was trimmed by 7 bases and V by 6 bases; bases with no gene match: 6. The CDR3 runs to 14 residues. CDR3 protein: CASREQGAGEKLFF. In DNA, the CDR3 is TGTGCCAGCAGAGAACAGGGGGCCGGTGAAAAACTGTTTTTT.

The gene calls are TRBV2 and TRBJ1-6; no clear D gene. Germline V gene lookup returns CDR1 SNHLY and CDR2 FYNNEI. The CDR3 contains 14 residues. V was shortened by 4 bases and J by 9 bases, with 13 bases between the two germline ends. The CDR3 coding sequence is TGTGCCAGCAGTGGGGAGGGATTGAGTTCACCCCTCCACTTT. It translates to CASSGEGLSSPLHF. The full variable domain, with the rest looked up from reference TRBV2 and TRBJ1-6, is EPEVTQTPSHQVTQMGQEVILRCVPISNHLYFYWYRQILGQKVEFLVSFYNNEISEKSEIFDDQFSVERPDGSNFTLKIRSTKLEDSAMYFCASSGEGLSSPLHFGNGTRLTVT.

This clone has just a few counts. The chain has TRBV7-9 and TRBJ2-2; tentatively, D is TRBD1 (6 bases). Per the germline V gene, CDR1 is SEHNR and CDR2 is FQNEAQ (reference sequence). V was shortened by 4 bases and J by 4 bases, with 10 bases between the two germline ends. This CDR3 spans 14 amino acids. The CDR3 protein is CASSSDRITGELFF. CDR3 in DNA: TGTGCCAGCAGCTCGGACAGAATCACCGGGGAGCTGTTTTTT. Looking up the rest from reference TRBV7-9 and TRBJ2-2 gives the full variable domain: DTGVSQNPRHKITKRGQNVTFRCDPISEHNRLYWYRQTLGQGPEFLTYFQNEAQLEKSRLLSDRFSAERPKGSFSTLEIQRTEQGDSAMYLCASSSDRITGELFFGEGSRLTVL.

The chain is built from TRBV21-1 and TRBJ2-1; the table names TRBD2, a call not compared with the DNA. TRBV21-1 is shown as a pseudogene. CDR3 length: 15 residues. In DNA, the CDR3 is TGTGCCAGCAGCAGGACTCGACTAGCGTTCAATGAGCAGTTCTTC. It encodes CASSRTRLAFNEQFF.

V gene TRBV9 combines with J gene TRBJ2-2; a weak D match, TRBD2 (6 bases). Trimming took 10 bases from V and 1 from J, leaving 14 bases between them. Germline CDR1 is SGDLS and CDR2 is YYNGEE. The CDR3 runs to 14 residues. The DNA of the CDR3 is TGTGCCTCCCGCACTAGCCAGAACACCGGGGAGCTGTTTTTT. Translated, it gives CASRTSQNTGELFF.

V gene TRBV24-1 combines with J gene TRBJ2-7; 7 positions match TRBD1. The CDR3 is made up of 15 amino acids. Germline V CDR1 and CDR2: KGHDR, SFDVKD. V lost 3 bases, J lost 0 bases, and 4 bases stayed unmatched. The CDR3 DNA sequence: TGTGCCACCAGTGATGCTCGGGACAGCTCCTACGAGCAGTACTTC. This sequence encodes CATSDARDSSYEQYF.

The V call is TRBV6-5, the J call TRBJ1-2; D is ambiguous. Germline assignment: CDR1 MNHEY and CDR2 SVGAGI. V was pared by 3 bases and J by 5 bases, with 10 bases between. This CDR3 spans 13 amino acids. CDR3 bases: TGTGCCAGCAGTTATCAGGCTGATTATGGCTACACCTTC. Protein sequence: CASSYQADYGYTF.

The gene calls are TRBV28 and TRBJ1-2, with TRBD1 identical over 10 bases. J lost 7 bases, V lost 2 bases, and 7 bases had no gene match. The CDR3 extends over 15 amino acids. Germline V lookup: CDR1 MDHEN, CDR2 SYDVKM. CDR3 protein: CASSLGTGAASGYTF. For the CDR3, the DNA is TGTGCCAGCAGTTTAGGGACAGGGGCTGCGAGTGGCTACACCTTC.

The chain uses TRBV6-5 and TRBJ2-7; D unresolved. From germline, CDR1 is MNHEY and CDR2 SVGAGI. V was pared by 7 bases and J by 5 bases, with 12 bases between. CDR3 length: 12 residues. CDR3 sequence: CASMSGGDEQYF. Here the CDR3 DNA reads TGTGCCAGCATGTCAGGTGGCGACGAGCAGTACTTC.

This chain joins TRBV27 and TRBJ2-2; 10 nucleotides line up with TRBD2. Trimming cost V 6 bases and J 4 bases; bases outside gene matches: 8. The CDR3 covers 16 residues. Per the germline V gene, CDR1 is MNHEY and CDR2 is SMNVEV (reference sequence). The CDR3 is CASSPRPSGSTGELFF. Written as DNA, the CDR3 is TGTGCCAGCAGCCCCAGGCCTAGCGGGAGCACCGGGGAGCTGTTTTTT.

The V gene is TRBV5-1, the J gene TRBJ1-3, with 8 bases fitting TRBD1. The CDR3 totals 14 residues. V was pared by 4 bases and J by 2 bases, with 2 bases of the junction left unmatched. The germline CDR1 and CDR2 sequences are SGHRS and YFSETQ. The CDR3 nucleotides are TGCGCCAGCAGCCGGACAGGGCCTGGAAACACCATATATTTT. It is translated as CASSRTGPGNTIYF. Complete variable domain (other parts from reference TRBV5-1 and TRBJ1-3): KAGVTQTPRYLIKTRGQQVTLSCSPISGHRSVSWYQQTPGQGLQFLFEYFSETQRNKGNFPGRFSGRQFSNSRSEMNVSTLELGDSALYLCASSRTGPGNTIYFGEGSWLTVV.

This clone was seen once. The chain is built from TRBV15 and TRBJ1-5; 11 nucleotides align to TRBD1. Germline CDR1 and CDR2: LNHNV and YYDKDF (reference sequence). With 0 bases clipped from V and 1 base from J, the junction kept 5 bases outside the gene matches. The CDR3 has 18 residues. The CDR3 coding sequence is TGTGCCACCAGCAGAGAGGCCGGGACAGGGGGAAGCAATCAGCCCCAGCATTTT. Its translation: CATSREAGTGGSNQPQHF. The full variable domain, its missing parts supplied by reference TRBV15 and TRBJ1-5, is DAMVIQNPRYQVTQFGKPVTLSCSQTLNHNVMYWYQQKSSQAPKLLFHYYDKDFNNEADTPDNFQSRRPNTSFCFLDIRSPGLGDTAMYLCATSREAGTGGSNQPQHFGDGTRLSIL.

This clone was seen ten or more times. The rearrangement links TRBV25-1 to TRBJ1-1; 8 bases fit TRBD1. V was clipped by 3 bases and J by 4 bases; unmatched bases: 4. The CDR3 extends over 14 amino acids. Germline values: CDR1 MGHDK, CDR2 SYGVNS. CDR3 nucleotide sequence: TGTGCCAGCAGTGATCCAACAGGGGGCACTGAAGCTTTCTTT. Amino acids: CASSDPTGGTEAFF.

This clone is a singleton in its sample. The chain employs TRBV6-1 and TRBJ1-1, with a possible D match to TRBD1 (5 bases). Trimming stripped 2 bases from V and 1 base from J, with 11 bases between. The CDR3 is 15 residues long. Germline V CDR1 and CDR2: MNHNS, SASEGT. The CDR3 protein is CASSEWGSSNTEAFF. In DNA, the CDR3 is TGTGCCAGCAGTGAATGGGGCAGCTCGAACACTGAAGCTTTCTTT.

For the CDR3, the DNA is TGTGCCAGCAGCTTTAATCAGGGTTACACAGATACGCAGTATTTT. It is translated as CASSFNQGYTDTQYF. V usage is TRBV5-6 and J usage is TRBJ2-3; possibly TRBD1 for D (5 bases). Trimming left V 2 bases short and J 2 bases short, with 12 bases between. The CDR3 loop spans 15 amino acids. CDR1 and CDR2 (germline): SGHDT, YYEEEE.

The J gene is TRBJ2-1, the V gene TRBV19, with TRBD2 identical over 10 bases. With V trimmed by 3 bases and J by 0 bases, 11 bases remained unmatched. The germline gives CDR1 LNHDA, CDR2 SQIVND (reference sequence). This CDR3 spans 19 amino acids. The CDR3 coding sequence is TGTGCCAGTAGTATCGGTCCAGCGGGGGGGCCAGTCTCCTACAATGAGCAGTTCTTC. Residues: CASSIGPAGGPVSYNEQFF. Variable domain in full (rest from reference TRBV19 and TRBJ2-1): DGGITQSPKYLFRKEGQNVTLSCEQNLNHDAMYWYRQDPGQGLRLIYYSQIVNDFQKGDIAEGYSVSREKKESFPLTVTSAQKNPTAFYLCASSIGPAGGPVSYNEQFFGPGTRLTVL.

The chain recombines TRBV12-2 with TRBJ2-3; TRBD2 is the table's D call, not checked against the DNA. TRBV12-2 is given as a pseudogene. The CDR3 is 16 amino acids. The CDR3 loop is CASRLAAAGGRGTQYF. In nucleotides, the CDR3 is TGTGCAAGTCGCTTAGCGGCTGCGGGGGGCCGGGGTACGCAGTATTTT.

This clone has only one observation. This rearrangement joins TRBV28 to TRBJ2-1; D is possibly TRBD2 (6 bases). The CDR3 extends over 13 amino acids. The V gene lost 7 bases and the J gene lost 2 bases, with 9 bases spanning the gap. Looked up from germline, CDR1 is MDHEN and CDR2 is SYDVKM. CDR3 in DNA: TGTGCCAGCAACCCGGGGGCCTACAATGAGCAGTTCTTC. It translates to CASNPGAYNEQFF. Filled out from reference TRBV28 and TRBJ2-1, the complete variable domain reads DVKVTQSSRYLVKRTGEKVFLECVQDMDHENMFWYRQDPGLGLRLIYFSYDVKMKEKGDIPEGYSVSREKKERFSLILESASTNQTSMYLCASNPGAYNEQFFGPGTRLTVL.

DNA of the CDR3: TGTGCCTGGAGCATTTGGACAGGGGGAAGCTCCTATAATTCACCCCTCCACTTT. This gives the protein CAWSIWTGGSSYNSPLHF. The genes are TRBV30 and TRBJ1-6, with TRBD1 identical over 10 bases. The CDR3 loop spans 18 amino acids. J lost 0 bases, V lost 3 bases, and 8 bases had no gene match. Germline lookup yields CDR1 GTSNPN and CDR2 SVGIG (reference sequence).

The V call is TRBV11-2, the J call TRBJ2-7; no definite D call. The CDR3 covers 16 residues. The germline CDR1 and CDR2 sequences are SGHAT and FQNNGV. Deletions cut 5 bases from V and 1 base from J, with 18 bases between. As DNA, the CDR3 is TGTGCCAGCAGCCTCACCGCGCCCCCCCCTTCCTACGAGCAGTACTTC. Encoded protein: CASSLTAPPPSYEQYF.

The CDR3 DNA is TGTGCCAGCAGCTTGGCGCGTAGGAACACTGAAGCTTTCTTT. Translating gives CASSLARRNTEAFF. The chain joins TRBV5-6 to TRBJ1-1; D is ambiguous. From germline, CDR1 is SGHDT and CDR2 YYEEEE. The CDR3 consists of 14 residues. With 0 bases removed from V and 1 base from J, the gap between germline ends came to 7 bases. The variable domain in full, completed from reference TRBV5-6 and TRBJ1-1, reads DAGVTQSPTHLIKTRGQQVTLRCSPKSGHDTVSWYQQALGQGPQFIFQYYEEEERQRGNFPDRFSGHQFPNYSSELNVNALLLGDSALYLCASSLARRNTEAFFGQGTRLTVV.